This T cell receptor beta chain was observed in a study of CD8+CD57+ T cells in acquired aplastic anemia. Looking at the study overall: Roughly 3 ug was the average amount of DNA from sorted CD4+ and CD8+ cells.

About this clonotype itself: The antigen remains unidentified.

Genomic DNA acted as the template from which TCR beta VDJ combination and CDR3 sequence profiling were carried out. Using its own MiXCR run on the reads, TCRdb lists one record per CDR3 protein. The sample comprises under 250,000 distinct CDR3 sequences, 65% of which are singletons, and roughly 62% rests with the top ten. Sequenced patients had shown CD8+CD57+ cell expansion by flow cytometry. Therapy had not been given to patients before blood sampling. V shed 5 bases and J 4 bases; nucleotides not matched to a gene: 7. The V gene's germline CDR1 is LNHDA and CDR2 SQIVND (reference sequence). This CDR3 has 14 amino acids. Whole-study results and caveats: The same twenty-nine CD8+ CDR3 sequences occurred in patients and in controls. CD8+ Simpson's diversity did not differ significantly between patients and controls.

This sequence originates from a human donor with aplastic anemia. Sequenced input: sorted CD4+, CD8+, or CD8+CD57+ T cells (not recorded which) from PBMCs. The chain couples TRBV19 to TRBJ2-7; 8 nucleotides align to TRBD2. The CDR3 loop is CASSLSGAAYEQYF. The DNA of the CDR3 is TGTGCCAGTAGTCTTAGCGGGGCGGCGTACGAGCAGTACTTC.